A single T cell receptor (beta chain) is shown here with its context. The germline gives CDR1 LNHDA, CDR2 SQIVND (reference sequence). Trimming shortened V by 3 bases and J by 3 bases, and 8 bases separated the two germline ends. This CDR3 has 13 residues. Assay: immunoSEQ multiplex PCR; the TCRdb copy retains only in-frame clones and omits some. The sample shows around 2,100,000 clones, 85% to 95% of them seen only once. The entry originates in a study of shared clonotypes between healthy human individuals. The naive CD8 population came from CD45RO-negative cells selected for CCR7, without terminally differentiated effector memory CD45RA+ cells.

The source is a man aged 18 to 35 in good health. The sample taken for sequencing was naive CD8+ T cells sorted from blood. The chain combines TRBV19 with TRBJ1-1, with D unclear. The CDR3 sequence: CASSILSDTEAFF. The CDR3 nucleotides read TGTGCCAGTAGTATTCTGAGTGACACTGAAGCTTTCTTT.